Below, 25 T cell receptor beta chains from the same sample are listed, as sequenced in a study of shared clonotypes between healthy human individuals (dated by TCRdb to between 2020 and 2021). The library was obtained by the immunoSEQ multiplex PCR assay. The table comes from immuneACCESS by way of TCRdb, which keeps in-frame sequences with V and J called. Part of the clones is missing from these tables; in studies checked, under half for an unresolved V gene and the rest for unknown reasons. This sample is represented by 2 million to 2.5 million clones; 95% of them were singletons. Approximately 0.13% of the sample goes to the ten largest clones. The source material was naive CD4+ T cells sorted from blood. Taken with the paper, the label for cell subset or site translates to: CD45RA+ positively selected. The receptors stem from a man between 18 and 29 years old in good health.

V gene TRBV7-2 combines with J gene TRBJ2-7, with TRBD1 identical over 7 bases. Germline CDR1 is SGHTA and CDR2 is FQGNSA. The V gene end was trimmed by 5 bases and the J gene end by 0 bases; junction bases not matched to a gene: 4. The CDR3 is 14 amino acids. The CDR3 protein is CASSRTGLSYEQYF. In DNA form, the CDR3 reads TGTGCCAGCAGCCGGACAGGACTCTCCTACGAGCAGTACTTC.

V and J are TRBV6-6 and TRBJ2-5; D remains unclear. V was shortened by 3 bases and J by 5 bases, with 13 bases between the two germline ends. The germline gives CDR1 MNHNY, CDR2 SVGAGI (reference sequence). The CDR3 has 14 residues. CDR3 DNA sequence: TGTGCCAGCAGTTATGGTTGGGGTGGGGAGACCCAGTACTTC. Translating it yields CASSYGWGGETQYF.

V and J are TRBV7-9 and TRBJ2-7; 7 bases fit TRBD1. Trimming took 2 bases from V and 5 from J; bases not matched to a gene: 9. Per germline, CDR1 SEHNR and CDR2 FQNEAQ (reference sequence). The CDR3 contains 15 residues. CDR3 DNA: TGTGCCAGCAGCTTAATGACAGGGATTAGGAACGAGCAGTACTTC. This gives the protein CASSLMTGIRNEQYF.

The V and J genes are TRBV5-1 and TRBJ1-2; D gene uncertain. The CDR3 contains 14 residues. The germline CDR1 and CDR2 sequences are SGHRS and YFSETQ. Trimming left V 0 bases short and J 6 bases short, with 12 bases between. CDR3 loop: CASSLGAVGNGYTF. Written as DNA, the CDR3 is TGCGCCAGCAGCTTGGGCGCGGTAGGGAATGGCTACACCTTC.

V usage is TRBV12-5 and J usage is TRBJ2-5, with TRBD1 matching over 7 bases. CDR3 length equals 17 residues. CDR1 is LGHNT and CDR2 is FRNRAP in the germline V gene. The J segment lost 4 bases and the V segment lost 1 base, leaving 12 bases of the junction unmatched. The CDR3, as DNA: TGTGCTAGTGGTTTGGGCCGTCTCCGACAGGGAAGAGAGACCCAGTACTTC. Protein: CASGLGRLRQGRETQYF. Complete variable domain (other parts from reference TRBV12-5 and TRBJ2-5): DARVTQTPRHKVTEMGQEVTMRCQPILGHNTVFWYRQTMMQGLELLAYFRNRAPLDDSGMPKDRFSAEMPDATLATLKIQPSEPRDSAVYFCASGLGRLRQGRETQYFGPGTRLLVL.

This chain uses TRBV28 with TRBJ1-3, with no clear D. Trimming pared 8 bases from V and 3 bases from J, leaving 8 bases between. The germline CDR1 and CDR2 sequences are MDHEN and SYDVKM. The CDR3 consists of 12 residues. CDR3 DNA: TGTGCCAGCCATAGGTTTGGAAACACCATATATTTT. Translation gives CASHRFGNTIYF.

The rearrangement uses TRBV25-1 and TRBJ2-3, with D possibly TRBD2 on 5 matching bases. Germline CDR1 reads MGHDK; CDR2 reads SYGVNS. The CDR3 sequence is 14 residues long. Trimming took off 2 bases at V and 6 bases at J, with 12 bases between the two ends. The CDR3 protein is CASSEKPSGDTQYF. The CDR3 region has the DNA TGTGCCAGCAGTGAAAAGCCGTCGGGGGATACGCAGTATTTT.

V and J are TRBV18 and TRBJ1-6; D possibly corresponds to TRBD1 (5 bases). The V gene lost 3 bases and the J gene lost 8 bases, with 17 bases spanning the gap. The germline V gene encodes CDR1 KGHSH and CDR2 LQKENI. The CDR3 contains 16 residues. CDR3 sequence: CASSPGPTRGDSPLHF. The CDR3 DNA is TGTGCCAGCTCACCTGGGCCCACCCGGGGGGATTCACCCCTCCACTTT.

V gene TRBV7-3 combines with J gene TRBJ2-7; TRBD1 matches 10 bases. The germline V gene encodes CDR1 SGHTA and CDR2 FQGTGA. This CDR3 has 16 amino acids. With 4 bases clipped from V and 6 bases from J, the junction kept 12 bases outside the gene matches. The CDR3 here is CASSSQRQGATPEQYF. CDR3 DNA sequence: TGTGCCAGCAGCTCCCAGAGACAGGGGGCGACCCCCGAGCAGTACTTC.

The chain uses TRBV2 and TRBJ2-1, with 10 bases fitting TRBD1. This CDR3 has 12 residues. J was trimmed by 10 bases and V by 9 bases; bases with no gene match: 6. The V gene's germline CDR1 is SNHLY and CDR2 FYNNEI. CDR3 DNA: TGTGCCAGTCGCCGGGACAGGGGCGAGCAGTTCTTC. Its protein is CASRRDRGEQFF.

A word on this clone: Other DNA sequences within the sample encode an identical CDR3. The CDR3 here is CASSLAGSSYNEQFF. CDR3 DNA sequence: TGTGCCAGCAGCTTAGCCGGGAGCTCCTACAATGAGCAGTTCTTC. The chain has TRBV7-2 and TRBJ2-1; D possibly corresponds to TRBD2 (6 bases). CDR1 is SGHTA and CDR2 is FQGNSA in the germline V gene. The ends were cut back, 0 bases at V and 0 bases at J, with 6 bases in the middle. The CDR3 length is 15 residues.

The CDR3, as DNA: TGTGCCTGGAGTGTGGGACAGCCGCCTCCGCAGTACTTC. Protein product: CAWSVGQPPPQYF. This rearrangement joins TRBV30 to TRBJ2-7; 7 nucleotides align to TRBD1. CDR1 GTSNPN and CDR2 SVGIG come from the germline V gene (reference sequence). After removal of 0 bases from V and 9 bases from J, the junction contained 8 bases not matched to a gene. The CDR3 has 13 residues.

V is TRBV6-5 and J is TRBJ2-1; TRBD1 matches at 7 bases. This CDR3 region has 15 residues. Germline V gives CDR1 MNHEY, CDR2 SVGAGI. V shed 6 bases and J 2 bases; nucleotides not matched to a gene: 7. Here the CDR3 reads CASSSRQGTYNEQFF. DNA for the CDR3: TGTGCCAGCAGCTCGCGACAGGGTACCTACAATGAGCAGTTCTTC.

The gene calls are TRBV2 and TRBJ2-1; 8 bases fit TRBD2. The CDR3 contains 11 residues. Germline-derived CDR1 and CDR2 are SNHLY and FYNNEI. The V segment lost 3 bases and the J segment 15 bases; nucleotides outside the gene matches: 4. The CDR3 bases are TGTGCCAGCAGTGATTGGACTAGCCCGTTCTTC. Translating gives CASSDWTSPFF.

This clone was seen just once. In DNA, the CDR3 is TGTGCCAGCAGCGTAGGTAGCGGGAGATCCTACGAGCAGTACTTC. Its translation: CASSVGSGRSYEQYF. The chain recombines TRBV9 with TRBJ2-7; TRBD2 matches at 9 bases. The CDR3 totals 15 residues. J was trimmed by 1 base and V by 0 bases; bases with no gene match: 2. Germline assignment: CDR1 SGDLS and CDR2 YYNGEE.

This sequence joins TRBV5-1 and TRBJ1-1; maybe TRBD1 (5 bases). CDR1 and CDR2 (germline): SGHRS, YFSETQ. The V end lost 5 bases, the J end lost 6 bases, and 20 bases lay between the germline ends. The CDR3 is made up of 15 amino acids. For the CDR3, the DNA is TGCGCCAGCAGGGACATCCGGGCGGCTGGCGCTGAAGCTTTCTTT. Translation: CASRDIRAAGAEAFF.

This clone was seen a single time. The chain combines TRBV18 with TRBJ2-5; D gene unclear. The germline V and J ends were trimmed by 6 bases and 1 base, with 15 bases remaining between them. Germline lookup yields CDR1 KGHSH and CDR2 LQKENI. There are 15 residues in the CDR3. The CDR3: CASSPTQQSQETQYF. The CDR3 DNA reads TGTGCCAGCTCCCCGACCCAACAGAGCCAAGAGACCCAGTACTTC.

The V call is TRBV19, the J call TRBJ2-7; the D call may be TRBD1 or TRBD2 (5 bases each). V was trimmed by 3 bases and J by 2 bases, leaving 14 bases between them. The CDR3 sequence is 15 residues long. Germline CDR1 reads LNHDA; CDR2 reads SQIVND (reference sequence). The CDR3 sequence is CASSMGSKGPYEQYF. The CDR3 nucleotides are TGTGCCAGTAGTATGGGGAGTAAGGGGCCCTACGAGCAGTACTTC.

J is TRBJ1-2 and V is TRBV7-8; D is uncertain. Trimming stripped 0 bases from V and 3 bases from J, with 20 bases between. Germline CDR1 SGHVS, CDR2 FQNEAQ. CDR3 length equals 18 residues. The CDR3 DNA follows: TGTGCCAGCAGCTTAGCCAGCGGAATTCCAAAAGGGCACTATGGCTACACCTTC. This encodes CASSLASGIPKGHYGYTF.

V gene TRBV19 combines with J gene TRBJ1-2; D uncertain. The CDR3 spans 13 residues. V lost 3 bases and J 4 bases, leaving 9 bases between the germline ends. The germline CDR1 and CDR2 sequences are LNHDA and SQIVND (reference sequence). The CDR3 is CASSITTAYGYTF. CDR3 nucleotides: TGTGCCAGTAGTATCACTACAGCCTATGGCTACACCTTC.

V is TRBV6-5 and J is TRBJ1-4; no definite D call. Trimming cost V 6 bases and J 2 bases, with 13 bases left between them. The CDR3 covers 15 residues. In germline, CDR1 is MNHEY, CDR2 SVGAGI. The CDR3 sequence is CASRPGESTNEKLFF. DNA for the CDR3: TGTGCCAGCAGACCCGGGGAGAGTACTAATGAAAAACTGTTTTTT.

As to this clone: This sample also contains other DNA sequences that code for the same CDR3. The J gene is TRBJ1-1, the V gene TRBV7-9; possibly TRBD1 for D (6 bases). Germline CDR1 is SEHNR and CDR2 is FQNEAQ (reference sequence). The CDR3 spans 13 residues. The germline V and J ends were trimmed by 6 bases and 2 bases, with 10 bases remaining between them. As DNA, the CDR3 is TGTGCCAGCAGGCGACAGGTAAACACTGAAGCTTTCTTT. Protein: CASRRQVNTEAFF.

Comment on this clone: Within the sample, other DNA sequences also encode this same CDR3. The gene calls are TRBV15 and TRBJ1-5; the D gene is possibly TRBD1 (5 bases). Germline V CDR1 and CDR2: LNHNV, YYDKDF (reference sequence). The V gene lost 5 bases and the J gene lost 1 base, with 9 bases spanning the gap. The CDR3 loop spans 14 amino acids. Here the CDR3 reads CATSLRGSNQPQHF. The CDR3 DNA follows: TGTGCCACCAGCCTTCGGGGGAGCAATCAGCCCCAGCATTTT.

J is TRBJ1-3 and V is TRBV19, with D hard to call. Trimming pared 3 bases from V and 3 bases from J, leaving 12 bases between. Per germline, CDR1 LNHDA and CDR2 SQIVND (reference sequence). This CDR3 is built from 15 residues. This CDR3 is CASSILSSDGNTIYF. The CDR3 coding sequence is TGTGCCAGTAGTATCTTGTCGTCCGATGGAAACACCATATATTTT.

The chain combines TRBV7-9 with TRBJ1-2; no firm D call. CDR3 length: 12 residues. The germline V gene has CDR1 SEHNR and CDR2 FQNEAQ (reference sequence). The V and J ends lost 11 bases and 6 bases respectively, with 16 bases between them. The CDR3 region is CAREEEENGYTF. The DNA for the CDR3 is TGTGCCCGCGAAGAGGAGGAGAATGGCTACACCTTC.